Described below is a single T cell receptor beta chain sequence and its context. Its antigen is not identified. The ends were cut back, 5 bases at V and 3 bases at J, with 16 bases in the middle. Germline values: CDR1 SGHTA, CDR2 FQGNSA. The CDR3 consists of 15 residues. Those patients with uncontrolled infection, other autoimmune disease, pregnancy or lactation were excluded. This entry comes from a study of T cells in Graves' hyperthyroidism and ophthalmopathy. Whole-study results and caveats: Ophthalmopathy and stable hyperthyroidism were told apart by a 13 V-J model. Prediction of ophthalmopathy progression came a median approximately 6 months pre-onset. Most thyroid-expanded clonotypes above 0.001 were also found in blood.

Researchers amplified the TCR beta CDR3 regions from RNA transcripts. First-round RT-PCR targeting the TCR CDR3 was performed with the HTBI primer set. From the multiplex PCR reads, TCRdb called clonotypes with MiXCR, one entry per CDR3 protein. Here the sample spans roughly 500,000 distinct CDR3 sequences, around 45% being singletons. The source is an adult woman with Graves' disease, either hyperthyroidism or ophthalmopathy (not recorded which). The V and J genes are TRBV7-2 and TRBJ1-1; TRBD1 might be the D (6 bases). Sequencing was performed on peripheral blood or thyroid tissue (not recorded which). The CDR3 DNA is TGTGCCAGCAGCAGAGGACAGCCTTCCTACACTGAAGCTTTCTTT. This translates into CASSRGQPSYTEAFF.